This T cell receptor beta chain was profiled in a study of blood T cell repertoires in COVID-19. Study as a whole: T cells, B-cell-depleted T cells, or PBMCs provided the cDNA or gDNA that served as material.

The authors' processing: Nucleated cell number was recorded as an estimate derived from reference gene primer amplification. The method was immunoSEQ multiplex PCR; TCRdb's version includes in-frame clones alone and lacks a portion of them. The V and J calls and the clone size are those of that table, but D and trimming were determined from the DNA. Of around 260,000 clones detected, more than 85% appear once; the ten largest clones hold approximately 5.1%. Trimming took 3 bases from V and 3 from J, leaving 8 bases between them. CDR3 length: 13 amino acids. Per germline, CDR1 SEHNR and CDR2 FQNEAQ (reference sequence). This clone has more than one count but fewer than ten.

The sequencing sample was made of peripheral blood. The sequence derives from an older woman with COVID-19, enrolled during active disease. V usage is TRBV7-9 and J usage is TRBJ1-1; perhaps TRBD1 as D (6 bases). The CDR3 sequence is CASSFPGDTEAFF. The CDR3 DNA is TGTGCCAGCAGCTTTCCAGGGGACACTGAAGCTTTCTTT.